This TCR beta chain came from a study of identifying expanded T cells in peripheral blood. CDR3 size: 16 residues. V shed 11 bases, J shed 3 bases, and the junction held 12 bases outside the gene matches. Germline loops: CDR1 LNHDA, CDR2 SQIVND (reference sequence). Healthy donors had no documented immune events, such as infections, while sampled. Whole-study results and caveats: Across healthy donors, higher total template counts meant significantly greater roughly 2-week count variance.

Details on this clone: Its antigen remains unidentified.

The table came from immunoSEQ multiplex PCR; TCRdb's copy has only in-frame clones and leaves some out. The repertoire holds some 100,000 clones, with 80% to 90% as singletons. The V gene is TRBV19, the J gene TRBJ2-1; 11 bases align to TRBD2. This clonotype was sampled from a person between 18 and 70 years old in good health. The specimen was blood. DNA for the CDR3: TGTGCCGTCAGCCCGTTACTAGCGGGAGACTACAATGAGCAGTTCTTC. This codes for CAVSPLLAGDYNEQFF. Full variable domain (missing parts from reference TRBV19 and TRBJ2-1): DGGITQSPKYLFRKEGQNVTLSCEQNLNHDAMYWYRQDPGQGLRLIYYSQIVNDFQKGDIAEGYSVSREKKESFPLTVTSAQKNPTAFYLCAVSPLLAGDYNEQFFGPGTRLTVL.